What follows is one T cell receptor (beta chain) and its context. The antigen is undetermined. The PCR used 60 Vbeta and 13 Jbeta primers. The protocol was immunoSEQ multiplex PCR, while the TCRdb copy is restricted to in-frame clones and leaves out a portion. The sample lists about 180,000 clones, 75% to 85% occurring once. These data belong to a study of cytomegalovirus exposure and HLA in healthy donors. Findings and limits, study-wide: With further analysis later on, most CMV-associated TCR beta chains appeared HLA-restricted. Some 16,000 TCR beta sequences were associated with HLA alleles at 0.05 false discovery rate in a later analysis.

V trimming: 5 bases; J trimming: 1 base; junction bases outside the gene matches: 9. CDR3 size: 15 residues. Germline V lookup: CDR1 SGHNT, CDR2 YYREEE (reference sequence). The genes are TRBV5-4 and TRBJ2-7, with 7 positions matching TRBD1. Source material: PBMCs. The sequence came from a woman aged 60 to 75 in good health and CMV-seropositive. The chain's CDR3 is CASSHGPDRSYEQYF. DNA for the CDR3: TGTGCCAGCAGTCATGGCCCGGACAGGTCCTACGAGCAGTACTTC.